A selection of T cell receptor beta chains follows, all from one sample in a study of beta chain features in type 1 diabetes. Produced via immunoSEQ multiplex PCR; TCRdb's table is partial and in-frame only. The sample records around 400,000 clones, around 12% being singletons. The sequencing input was naive CD4+ T cells from blood. The receptors here all came from a man aged 18-30 years in good health. Each CDR3 is given with its conserved first and last residue. D genes are given only for firm matches. Where a row states a size, it is once, few, many or the class of an expanded clone; other rows omit it.

v_gene	abundance	d_gene	j_gene	CDR3nt	CDR3aa
TRBV5-4	.	.	TRBJ2-1	TGTGCCAGCAGCCTACCTCAGGGGCGACCTTCCTACAATGAGCAGTTCTTC	CASSLPQGRPSYNEQFF
TRBV7-9	.	.	TRBJ1-2	TGTGCCAGCAGCTTTTGGTTTCGGGGCTACACCTTC	CASSFWFRGYTF
TRBV4-3	.	.	TRBJ2-7	TGCGCCAGCAGCCAAGATCATCTAGGGGCCTACTACGAGCAGTACTTC	CASSQDHLGAYYEQYF
TRBV7-2	.	.	TRBJ1-4	TGTGCCAGCAGCACGACAGGCAATGAAAAACTGTTTTTT	CASSTTGNEKLFF
TRBV28	.	TRBD1	TRBJ2-7	TGTGCCAGCAGGAGGGACAGGGGTCTTCGGAACGAGCAGTACTTC	CASRRDRGLRNEQYF
TRBV27	.	.	TRBJ2-7	TGTGCCAGCAGTCGCCGACACTTAGGCTCCTACGAGCAGTACTTC	CASSRRHLGSYEQYF
TRBV6-5	.	.	TRBJ2-2	TGTGCCAGCAGAAAACGGGGGAACACCGGGGAGCTGTTTTTT	CASRKRGNTGELFF
TRBV4-2	.	TRBD2	TRBJ2-1	TGTGCCAGCAGCCAAGTAAAAGGAGCGGGAGGGCCTGATAATGAGCAGTTCTTC	CASSQVKGAGGPDNEQFF
TRBV19	few	.	TRBJ2-7	TGTGCCAGTAGTTCCCCAGGGGAAGCCTACGAGCAGTACTTC	CASSSPGEAYEQYF
TRBV4-2	.	TRBD2	TRBJ2-5	TGTGCCAGCAGTCGTAGCGGGGGCACAGAGGAGACCCAGTACTTC	CASSRSGGTEETQYF
TRBV7-9	few	.	TRBJ1-2	TGTGCCAGCAGCCCGACAGGTGTTGACTATGGCTACACCTTC	CASSPTGVDYGYTF
TRBV4-1	.	TRBD1	TRBJ2-7	TGCGCCAGCAGCCAAGGCCGACAGGGGCCAGCCTACGAGCAGTACTTC	CASSQGRQGPAYEQYF
TRBV29-1	.	TRBD1	TRBJ1-1	TGCAGCGTTGTTAGACAGGGGGTTCACACTGAAGCTTTCTTT	CSVVRQGVHTEAFF
TRBV7-9	.	TRBD2	TRBJ2-3	TGTGCCAGCAGCCTCGCCGGGGGGGTCGCTGGCGCAGATACGCAGTATTTT	CASSLAGGVAGADTQYF
TRBV9	.	TRBD1	TRBJ2-5	TGTGCCAGCAGCCCCCGATCCGGGACAGGGGAGACCCAGTACTTC	CASSPRSGTGETQYF
TRBV30	.	.	TRBJ1-3	TGTGCCTGGAGCCAGGGCCAGGATGGATGGTCTGGAAACACCATATATTTT	CAWSQGQDGWSGNTIYF
TRBV18	few	.	TRBJ2-5	TGTGCCAGCTCACCAAGAGGAGAGACCCAGTACTTC	CASSPRGETQYF
TRBV5-1	.	.	TRBJ2-2	TGCGCCAGCAGCGCCCAGGGTCCCACCACCGGGGAGCTGTTTTTT	CASSAQGPTTGELFF
TRBV29-1	.	.	TRBJ1-5	TGCAGCGTTGGGGGAGACTATTATAGCAATCAGCCCCAGCATTTT	CSVGGDYYSNQPQHF
TRBV21-1	.	.	TRBJ2-1	TGTGCCAGCAGCGGACGACAGGGCAACGAGCAGTTCTTC	CASSGRQGNEQFF
TRBV28	few	TRBD2	TRBJ2-2	TGTGCCAGCATATACGGGGGGACCAACACCGGGGAGCTGTTTTTT	CASIYGGTNTGELFF
TRBV11-2	few	.	TRBJ2-2	TGTGCCAGCAGTCAGCAGGAGGGATACACCGGGGAGCTGTTTTTT	CASSQQEGYTGELFF
TRBV7-2	.	TRBD2	TRBJ2-2	TGTGCCAGCAGCCTGCTAGCGGGAGAGGACGGGGAGCTGTTTTTT	CASSLLAGEDGELFF
TRBV9	.	TRBD1	TRBJ2-7	TGTGCCAGCAGCGTGTCGACAGGGAGATACGAGCAGTACTTC	CASSVSTGRYEQYF
TRBV30	few	TRBD1	TRBJ2-3	TGTGCCTGGAGTGAAATCCGGACAGGCGCTGCGGGAGATACGCAGTATTTT	CAWSEIRTGAAGDTQYF
TRBV21-1	.	.	TRBJ2-7	TGTGCCAGCAGCAAGGGACTTTATCCCTACGAGCAGTACTTC	CASSKGLYPYEQYF
TRBV29-1	.	TRBD2	TRBJ2-1	TGCAGCGGATCGGGACTAGCGGGAAGCAATGAGCAGTTCTTC	CSGSGLAGSNEQFF
TRBV30	few	TRBD1	TRBJ2-7	TGTGCCTGGAGTGTACTCCAGGGACAGGGGTACGAGCAGTACTTC	CAWSVLQGQGYEQYF
TRBV7-2	few	.	TRBJ1-2	TGTGCCAGCAGCTTAGCGTTTACAGGCAGGGTGGGCGAGAAGAATGGCTACACCTTC	CASSLAFTGRVGEKNGYTF
TRBV10-3	.	.	TRBJ1-3	TGTGCCACCAACGGCGGGTCCTCAGGAAACACCATATATTTT	CATNGGSSGNTIYF
TRBV28	few	.	TRBJ2-5	TGTGCCAGCACGGGCTGGAGGGTCCAAGAGACCCAGTACTTC	CASTGWRVQETQYF
TRBV15	.	.	TRBJ2-3	TGTGCCACCAGCAGAGACCGCGGGCTTTATACGCAGTATTTT	CATSRDRGLYTQYF
TRBV4-2	many	.	TRBJ2-5	TGTGCCAGCAGCCAAGCTAGTAGGGAGACCCAGTACTTC	CASSQASRETQYF
TRBV27	few	.	TRBJ1-1	TGTGCCAGCAGTTCTATACTTAAGAACACTGAAGCTTTCTTT	CASSSILKNTEAFF
TRBV5-1	few	TRBD1	TRBJ1-4	TGCGCCAGCAGCTTGGATCCAGGGGGAAAACTGTTTTTT	CASSLDPGGKLFF
TRBV9	few	TRBD2	TRBJ2-2	TGTGCCAGCAGCGTAGTGTCTAGCGGGAGTAATGTTGCCGGGGAGCTGTTTTTT	CASSVVSSGSNVAGELFF
TRBV7-2	many	.	TRBJ2-6	TGTGCCAGCAGCCCTTCTGGGGCCAACGTCCTGACTTTC	CASSPSGANVLTF
TRBV5-1	few	.	TRBJ2-2	TGCGCCAGCAGCCCCGGGACAATAAACACCGGGGAGCTGTTTTTT	CASSPGTINTGELFF
TRBV5-4	.	.	TRBJ2-1	TGTGCCAGCAGCTCTCCCAGGGGGGCGTACAATGAGCAGTTCTTC	CASSSPRGAYNEQFF
TRBV5-4	few	TRBD2	TRBJ2-7	TGTGCCAGCAGCTCGGGGGGGGCCATCTACGAGCAGTACTTC	CASSSGGAIYEQYF
TRBV28	.	TRBD1	TRBJ2-7	TGTGCCAGCAGCCGTAGGACAGGGGGAGAGCAGTACTTC	CASSRRTGGEQYF
TRBV7-2	.	.	TRBJ1-2	TGTGCCAGCAGCTTAGCAGGGGCCTATGGCTACACCTTC	CASSLAGAYGYTF
TRBV6-1	.	TRBD1	TRBJ2-1	TGTGCCAGCAGTGCTAGGACAGGGGGCGGTGAGCAGTTCTTC	CASSARTGGGEQFF
TRBV4-3	few	TRBD2	TRBJ2-3	TGCGCCAGCAGCCGGAAACTAGCGGGGAGCACAGATACGCAGTATTTT	CASSRKLAGSTDTQYF
TRBV7-6	.	TRBD2	TRBJ2-1	TGTGCCAGCAGCCGACTAGCGGCTAGCTCCTACAATGAGCAGTTCTTC	CASSRLAASSYNEQFF
TRBV7-3	few	TRBD1	TRBJ2-7	TGTGCCAGCAGTTTGGATGCAGGGGGCTACGAGCAGTACTTC	CASSLDAGGYEQYF
TRBV19	few	TRBD2	TRBJ2-7	TGTGCCAGTAGTCCCCGCGGGACTAGCGGTCACTACGAGCAGTACTTC	CASSPRGTSGHYEQYF
TRBV28	few	.	TRBJ1-2	TGTGCCAGCAGTTTCGCGGGGAACTATGGCTACACCTTC	CASSFAGNYGYTF
TRBV19	.	.	TRBJ2-7	TGTGCCAGTAGTCCGGACACGTTCTACGAGCAGTACTTC	CASSPDTFYEQYF
TRBV2	.	.	TRBJ2-1	TGTGCCAGCAGTGAGGTGGGGGGCTCCTACAATGAGCAGTTCTTC	CASSEVGGSYNEQFF
TRBV28	few	.	TRBJ1-1	TGTGCCAGCAGACGTCCGGACAGGAACACTGAAGCTTTCTTT	CASRRPDRNTEAFF
TRBV29-1	.	.	TRBJ1-2	TGCAGCGTTGATCTGGGCGGCTACACCTTC	CSVDLGGYTF
TRBV6-1	.	.	TRBJ2-5	TGTGCCAGCAGTGAAGTCGACAGACAAGAGACCCAGTACTTC	CASSEVDRQETQYF
TRBV30	.	.	TRBJ1-1	TGTGCCTGGAGTATGGGGGGATCCTACACTGAAGCTTTCTTT	CAWSMGGSYTEAFF
TRBV11-1	few	.	TRBJ2-1	TGTGCCAGCAGCTTAGGGGGGGGGCCGCAAAATGAGCAGTTCTTC	CASSLGGGPQNEQFF
TRBV7-3	.	.	TRBJ1-1	TGTGCCAGCAGCTTAAACAGGGTATCCACTGAAGCTTTCTTT	CASSLNRVSTEAFF
TRBV30	.	.	TRBJ2-1	TGTGCCTGGAGTGTGGGTGTTGGGCCCTACAATGAGCAGTTCTTC	CAWSVGVGPYNEQFF